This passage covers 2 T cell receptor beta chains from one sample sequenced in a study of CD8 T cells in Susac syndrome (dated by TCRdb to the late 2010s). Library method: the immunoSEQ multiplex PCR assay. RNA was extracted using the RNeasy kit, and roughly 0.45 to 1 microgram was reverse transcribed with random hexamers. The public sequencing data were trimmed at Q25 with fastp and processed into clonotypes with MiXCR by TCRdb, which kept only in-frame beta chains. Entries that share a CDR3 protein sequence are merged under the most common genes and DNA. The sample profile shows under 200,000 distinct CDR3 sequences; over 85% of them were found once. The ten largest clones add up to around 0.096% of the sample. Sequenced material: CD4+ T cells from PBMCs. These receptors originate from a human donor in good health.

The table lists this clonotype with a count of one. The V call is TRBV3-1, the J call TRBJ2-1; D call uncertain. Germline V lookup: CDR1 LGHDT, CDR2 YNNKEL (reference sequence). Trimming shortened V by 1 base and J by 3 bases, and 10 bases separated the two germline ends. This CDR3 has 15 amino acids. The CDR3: CASSQGEIFYNEQFF. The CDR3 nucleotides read TGTGCCAGCAGCCAAGGGGAAATCTTCTACAATGAGCAGTTCTTC.

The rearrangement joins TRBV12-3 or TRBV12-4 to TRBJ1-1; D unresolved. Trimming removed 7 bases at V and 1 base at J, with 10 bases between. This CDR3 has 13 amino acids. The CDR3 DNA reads TGTGCCAGCAATCCTCGGTCGAACACTGAAGCTTTCTTT. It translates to CASNPRSNTEAFF.